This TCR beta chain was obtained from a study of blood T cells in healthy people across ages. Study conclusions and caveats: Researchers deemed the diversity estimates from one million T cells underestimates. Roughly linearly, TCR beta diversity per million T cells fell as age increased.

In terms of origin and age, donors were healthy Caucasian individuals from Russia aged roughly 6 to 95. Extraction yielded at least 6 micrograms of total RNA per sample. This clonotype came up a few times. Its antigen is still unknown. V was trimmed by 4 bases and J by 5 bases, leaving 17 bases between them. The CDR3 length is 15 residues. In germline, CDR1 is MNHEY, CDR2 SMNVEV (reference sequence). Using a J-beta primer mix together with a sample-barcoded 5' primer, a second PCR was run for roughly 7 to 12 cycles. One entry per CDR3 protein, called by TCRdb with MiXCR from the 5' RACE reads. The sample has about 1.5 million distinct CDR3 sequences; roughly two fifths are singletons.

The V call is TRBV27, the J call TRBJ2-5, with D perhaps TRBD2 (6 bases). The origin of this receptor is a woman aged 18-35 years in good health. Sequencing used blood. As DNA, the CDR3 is TGTGCCAGCAGTTCGGGACTCTCGTTTCTCGAGACCCAGTACTTC. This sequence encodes CASSSGLSFLETQYF.